A single sample gave rise to the 27 T cell receptor beta chains below, sequenced in a study of CD8 T cells in Susac syndrome. RNA amounts of about 0.45 to 1 ug underwent reverse transcription with random hexamers. TCRdb redid the calling of the immunoSEQ multiplex PCR reads with MiXCR, one entry per CDR3 protein. The table records under 550,000 distinct CDR3 sequences, more than 80% of them present only once. What was sequenced was CD8+ T cells from PBMCs. The source of these receptors is a human donor with multiple sclerosis.

J is TRBJ1-1 and V is TRBV20-1, with D tentatively TRBD1 (5 bases). CDR3 size: 14 residues. Germline CDR1 is DFQATT and CDR2 is SNEGSKA (reference sequence). V lost 3 bases, J lost 4 bases, and 15 bases lay in between. CDR3 sequence (DNA): TGCAGTGCTAGGTTTCAGGGTATAGGCACTGAAGCTTTCTTT. Translating gives CSARFQGIGTEAFF.

V and J are TRBV4-1 and TRBJ2-6; 12 bases agree with TRBD2. From germline, CDR1 is MGHRA and CDR2 YSYEKL. The CDR3 consists of 15 residues. Trimming cost V 10 bases and J 2 bases; bases outside gene matches: 3. CDR3 bases: TGCGCCACTGGACTAGCGGGAACTGGGGCCAACGTCCTGACTTTC. Protein sequence: CATGLAGTGANVLTF.

Here the CDR3 reads CASSLGESYGYTF. The CDR3 bases are TGTGCCAGCAGCTTAGGAGAGAGCTATGGCTACACCTTC. The rearrangement links TRBV7-6 to TRBJ1-2; no firm D call. V was trimmed by 1 base and J by 4 bases, leaving 7 bases between them. The CDR3 contains 13 residues. Germline V gene sequence: CDR1 SGHVS, CDR2 FNYEAQ. The complete variable domain, with remaining parts taken from reference TRBV7-6 and TRBJ1-2, reads GAGVSQSPRYKVTKRGQDVALRCDPISGHVSLYWYRQALGQGPEFLTYFNYEAQQDKSGLPNDRFSAERPEGSISTLTIQRTEQRDSAMYRCASSLGESYGYTFGSGTRLTVV.

This sequence joins TRBV4-1 and TRBJ2-1; 7 bases line up with TRBD2. Germline lookup yields CDR1 MGHRA and CDR2 YSYEKL. The CDR3 spans 17 residues. V lost 3 bases, J lost 0 bases, and 8 bases stayed unmatched. The CDR3 loop is CASSQFSWTSSYNEQFF. DNA of the CDR3: TGCGCCAGCAGCCAGTTCTCATGGACTAGCTCCTACAATGAGCAGTTCTTC.

V usage is TRBV9 and J usage is TRBJ2-3; TRBD1 is a possible D gene (6 bases). The CDR3 loop spans 15 amino acids. V lost 4 bases to trimming and J lost 2 bases, with 14 bases between them. The V gene's germline CDR1 is SGDLS and CDR2 YYNGEE. The CDR3 loop is CASSPQGWVTDTQYF. Written as DNA, the CDR3 is TGTGCCAGCAGCCCACAGGGCTGGGTCACAGATACGCAGTATTTT.

This rearrangement joins TRBV20-1 to TRBJ2-2; no clear D. Germline CDR1 and CDR2: DFQATT and SNEGSKA (reference sequence). V was pared by 0 bases and J by 4 bases, with 12 bases between. CDR3 length: 15 amino acids. CDR3 sequence: CSARDPQSITGELFF. CDR3 coding DNA: TGCAGTGCTAGAGACCCGCAAAGTATCACCGGGGAGCTGTTTTTT.

The genes are TRBV10-3 and TRBJ2-7; D not certain. Germline loops: CDR1 ENHRY, CDR2 SYGVKD. V was trimmed by 3 bases and J by 4 bases, leaving 10 bases between them. There are 13 residues in the CDR3. The DNA for the CDR3 is TGTGCCATCAGTGAAACGGCAGATTACGAGCAGTACTTC. This encodes CAISETADYEQYF.

The rearrangement uses TRBV7-9 and TRBJ1-4; no firm D call. CDR1 and CDR2 from the germline V gene are SEHNR and FQNEAQ (reference sequence). The CDR3 has 15 amino acids. V lost 1 base and J 0 bases, leaving 6 bases between the germline ends. Here the CDR3 reads CASSLDATTNEKLFF. The CDR3 DNA is TGTGCCAGCAGCTTAGACGCTACAACTAATGAAAAACTGTTTTTT.

This rearrangement joins TRBV28 to TRBJ2-2; 16 bases match TRBD2. Unmatched junction bases numbered 5, after V lost 6 bases and J lost 1 base. Germline V gene data show CDR1 as MDHEN and CDR2 as SYDVKM. CDR3 size: 18 residues. The CDR3 bases are TGTGCCAGCAGACCGGGACTAGCGGGAGGGCGGAACACCGGGGAGCTGTTTTTT. Translated, it gives CASRPGLAGGRNTGELFF.

V usage is TRBV6-1 and J usage is TRBJ2-3; maybe TRBD2 (7 bases). Germline CDR1 reads MNHNS; CDR2 reads SASEGT. This CDR3 comprises 18 residues. V was shortened by 8 bases and J by 5 bases, with 29 bases between the two germline ends. CDR3 amino acids: CASGRGGQEASLLDTQYF. The CDR3 DNA reads TGTGCCAGCGGGAGGGGGGGGCAGGAAGCTAGCTTGTTAGATACGCAGTATTTT.

This chain uses TRBV12-5 with TRBJ2-1, with D tentatively TRBD1 (5 bases). V was clipped by 5 bases and J by 6 bases, with 23 bases between them. CDR3 size: 17 residues. From germline, CDR1 is LGHNT and CDR2 FRNRAP. The CDR3 DNA follows: TGTGCTAGTGGTCCTGACTTTGGCAGGGATTTTATCAATGAGCAGTTCTTC. Protein product: CASGPDFGRDFINEQFF.

The genes are TRBV10-3 and TRBJ1-2; D remains unclear. V shed 3 bases and J shed 8 bases, with 22 bases lying between them. This CDR3 has 16 residues. Germline lookup yields CDR1 ENHRY and CDR2 SYGVKD. CDR3 nucleotides: TGTGCCATCAGTGAAGGAGATATCGGAAAGACGGTCGGCTACACCTTC. Amino acid sequence: CAISEGDIGKTVGYTF.

The J gene is TRBJ2-7, the V gene TRBV5-1, with D possibly matching TRBD1 (5 bases). The CDR3 totals 15 residues. Germline CDR1 reads SGHRS; CDR2 reads YFSETQ. V was pared by 3 bases and J by 2 bases, with 15 bases between. The CDR3 DNA reads TGCGCCAGCAGCTCGACAGACGATCCAACCTACGAGCAGTACTTC. Protein: CASSSTDDPTYEQYF.

The chain employs TRBV3-1 and TRBJ2-1, with TRBD2 matching 11 bases. This CDR3 region has 18 residues. Germline CDR1 and CDR2: LGHDT and YNNKEL (reference sequence). V was clipped by 7 bases and J by 9 bases; unmatched bases: 20. CDR3 in amino acids: CASTLGGFIAGGRSEQFF. The DNA for the CDR3 is TGTGCCAGCACCCTAGGGGGGTTTATAGCGGGAGGGCGCTCTGAGCAGTTCTTC.

The V gene is TRBV4-1, the J gene TRBJ2-5; TRBD1 agrees at 8 bases. Germline trimming cut 0 bases from V and 2 bases from J; bases unmatched to any gene: 5. Germline V lookup: CDR1 MGHRA, CDR2 YSYEKL. The CDR3 has 16 amino acids. CDR3 amino acids: CASSQDRTGSQETQYF. The CDR3 coding sequence is TGCGCCAGCAGCCAAGATAGGACAGGGTCACAAGAGACCCAGTACTTC.

The genes are TRBV29-1 and TRBJ2-2; D gene unclear. CDR3 length: 15 amino acids. Looked up from germline, CDR1 is SQVTM and CDR2 is ANQGSEA. V lost 3 bases and J lost 0, with 11 bases in between. Written as DNA, the CDR3 is TGCAGCGTTGATTTAGGGATGACGAACACCGGGGAGCTGTTTTTT. This gives the protein CSVDLGMTNTGELFF.

This chain links TRBV6-6 with TRBJ2-7, with a tentative D call TRBD2 (6 bases). Germline V CDR1 and CDR2: MNHNY, SVGAGI (reference sequence). V was cut by 4 bases and J by 4 bases, with 17 bases left in between. The CDR3 covers 15 residues. In nucleotides, the CDR3 is TGTGCCAGCAGTTTTAGGGACTCAAGAATTTACGAGCAGTACTTC. Encoded protein: CASSFRDSRIYEQYF.

The CDR3 nucleotides are TGTGCCAGCAGTCGGGCAGAAGAAAACACCGGGGAGCTGTTTTTT. Residues: CASSRAEENTGELFF. The rearrangement links TRBV2 to TRBJ2-2; D is unresolved. The CDR3 runs to 15 residues. From germline, CDR1 is SNHLY and CDR2 FYNNEI. Trimming cost V 5 bases and J 2 bases, with 12 bases left between them.

This clonotype was counted between two and nine times. The gene calls are TRBV27 and TRBJ2-7; D might be TRBD1 (5 bases). The CDR3 contains 16 residues. Trimming took 5 bases from V and 0 from J, leaving 17 bases between them. Germline V gene data show CDR1 as MNHEY and CDR2 as SMNVEV (reference sequence). CDR3 bases: TGTGCCAGCAGTACACCCCTGCTGGGGCCCTCCTACGAGCAGTACTTC. Its protein is CASSTPLLGPSYEQYF.

This clonotype was seen a handful of times. This chain connects TRBV2 to TRBJ2-7; D not certain. V was cut by 6 bases and J by 3 bases, with 15 bases left in between. The CDR3 totals 14 residues. The germline CDR1 and CDR2 sequences are SNHLY and FYNNEI. CDR3 sequence reads: CASSPELALYEQYF. The CDR3 DNA reads TGTGCCAGCAGCCCCGAGCTTGCCCTCTACGAGCAGTACTTC.

This clonotype has more than one count but fewer than ten. V gene TRBV5-8 combines with J gene TRBJ1-1; TRBD1 might be the D (5 bases). V was trimmed by 0 bases and J by 10 bases, leaving 10 bases between them. Germline lookup yields CDR1 SGHTS and CDR2 YDEGEE. The CDR3 contains 12 residues. CDR3: CASSLAGGGAFF. The CDR3 region has the DNA TGTGCCAGCAGCTTGGCCGGTGGGGGAGCTTTCTTT.

The chain joins TRBV29-1 to TRBJ1-2; 8 bases agree with TRBD1. The germline V gene has CDR1 SQVTM and CDR2 ANQGSEA. The CDR3 is 12 residues long. V lost 3 bases to trimming and J lost 5 bases; unmatched junction nucleotides: 2. CDR3 in amino acids: CSVEDRDYGYTF. The CDR3, as DNA: TGCAGCGTTGAGGACAGGGATTATGGCTACACCTTC. Supplemented by reference TRBV29-1 and TRBJ1-2, the full variable domain reads SAVISQKPSRDICQRGTSLTIQCQVDSQVTMMFWYRQQPGQSLTLIATANQGSEATYESGFVIDKFPISRPNLTFSTLTVSNMSPEDSSIYLCSVEDRDYGYTFGSGTRLTVV.

The chain has TRBV3-1 and TRBJ2-7; maybe TRBD2 (6 bases). Trimming stripped 1 base from V and 1 base from J, with 17 bases between. Germline V gene lookup returns CDR1 LGHDT and CDR2 YNNKEL (reference sequence). The CDR3 loop spans 17 amino acids. DNA of the CDR3: TGTGCCAGCAGCCAAGCCGGACGGGGGACCCCTTCCTACGAGCAGTACTTC. It translates to CASSQAGRGTPSYEQYF.

This chain joins TRBV2 and TRBJ2-2; D gene unclear. CDR3 length: 14 amino acids. Deletions cut 3 bases from V and 7 bases from J, with 12 bases between. Germline lookup yields CDR1 SNHLY and CDR2 FYNNEI. The CDR3 protein is CASSETQRNGELFF. DNA of the CDR3: TGTGCCAGCAGTGAGACACAGAGGAACGGGGAGCTGTTTTTT.

J is TRBJ2-1 and V is TRBV4-1; D ambiguous. V lost 0 bases and J lost 15, with 15 bases in between. CDR3 length equals 13 residues. Per germline, CDR1 MGHRA and CDR2 YSYEKL. In nucleotides, the CDR3 is TGCGCCAGCAGCCAAGACTCCACCGGACCGGGGTTCTTC. It yields the protein CASSQDSTGPGFF.

CDR3 protein: CASVGTENEKLFF. The CDR3 DNA reads as TGTGCCAGCGTCGGGACTGAGAATGAAAAACTGTTTTTT. J is TRBJ1-4 and V is TRBV7-9; TRBD1 is a possible D gene (5 bases). V lost 8 bases and J lost 5, with 12 bases in between. CDR1 and CDR2 (germline): SEHNR, FQNEAQ (reference sequence). This CDR3 is 13 amino acids long.

The chain couples TRBV12-3 or TRBV12-4 to TRBJ1-2, with TRBD1 as a possible D gene (6 bases). This CDR3 has 14 amino acids. The V and J ends lost 1 base and 4 bases respectively, with 10 bases between them. The CDR3 loop reads CASSLGGGLYGYTF. CDR3 coding DNA: TGTGCCAGCAGTTTAGGGGGGGGGCTCTATGGCTACACCTTC.